This T cell receptor (beta chain) is from a study of T cell changes during pregnancy in multiple sclerosis. V shed 4 bases, J shed 10 bases, and the junction held 11 bases outside the gene matches. Per the germline V gene, CDR1 is MNHEY and CDR2 is SVGAGI. The CDR3 runs 15 residues. Some clones are missing from TCRdb's copy, which holds only in-frame ones; the method was immunoSEQ multiplex PCR. The data hold about 110,000 clones, with under 95% observed a single time. This chain uses TRBV6-5 with TRBJ2-3; the match to TRBD2 covers 10 bases. This receptor was obtained from a female donor with multiple sclerosis, enrolled in a pregnancy study. Sequenced here: peripheral blood, sampled after pregnancy. CDR3 bases: TGTGCCAGCAGTTCCCCAAGCGGGAGGGCAAAGGCGCAGTATTTT. It codes for CASSSPSGRAKAQYF.